This TCR beta chain comes out of a study of cytomegalovirus exposure and HLA in healthy donors. Points from the study as a whole: In a later analysis, a missense DCLRE1C variant was linked to TCR beta V- and J-gene trimming. 164 TCR beta chains were listed as cytomegalovirus-associated.

This clone was found a few times. Its antigen is still unknown. The PCR contained 60 Vbeta and 13 Jbeta primers. Assay: immunoSEQ multiplex PCR; the TCRdb copy retains only in-frame clones and omits some. Of about 67,000 clones in the sample, around 80% are singletons; the top ten hold 9.7%. Deletions cut 2 bases from V and 1 base from J, with 8 bases between. Germline V gene lookup returns CDR1 SNHLY and CDR2 FYNNEI. The CDR3 runs to 14 residues. This rearrangement joins TRBV2 to TRBJ2-5; D gene unclear. The origin of this receptor is a man aged 40-55 years in good health and CMV-seronegative. What was sequenced was PBMCs. This CDR3 is CASSERLVQETQYF. CDR3 nucleotides: TGTGCCAGCAGTGAAAGGCTAGTCCAAGAGACCCAGTACTTC. The variable domain in full, completed from reference TRBV2 and TRBJ2-5, reads EPEVTQTPSHQVTQMGQEVILRCVPISNHLYFYWYRQILGQKVEFLVSFYNNEISEKSEIFDDQFSVERPDGSNFTLKIRSTKLEDSAMYFCASSERLVQETQYFGPGTRLLVL.